Each of the 12 T cell receptor beta chains below was sequenced from the same sample in a study of metastatic and nonmetastatic thyroid tumors. TCRdb recomputed clones from the PCR reads via MiXCR. Here the sample spans about 16,000 clones, about 12% being singletons. There were no patients who had received any treatment before thyroid surgery. Source material: tumor tissue. These receptors originate from a female donor with papillary thyroid cancer or a benign thyroid nodule (not recorded which). Some clones in this sample may be carry-over from other donors' samples.

Judged by abundance, this clone is medium-sized (0.01 to 0.1%). The rearrangement joins TRBV4-1 to TRBJ2-7; D possibly corresponds to TRBD1 (5 bases). The CDR3 runs to 12 residues. The V end lost 6 bases, the J end lost 7 bases, and 13 bases lay between the germline ends. The germline CDR1 and CDR2 sequences are MGHRA and YSYEKL. The chain's CDR3 is CASSPNRGEQYF. Written as DNA, the CDR3 is TGCGCCAGCAGTCCCAATAGGGGTGAGCAGTACTTC.

This clone was observed many times. This chain connects TRBV12-3 or TRBV12-4 to TRBJ2-3, with D uncertain. V was clipped by 3 bases and J by 4 bases, with 8 bases between them. The length of the CDR3 is 13 residues. This CDR3 is CASSLRSPDTQYF. DNA of the CDR3: TGTGCCAGCAGTTTGAGGTCGCCAGATACGCAGTATTTT.

This clone was seen at least ten times. The chain links TRBV19 to TRBJ1-2, with D uncertain. Per the germline V gene, CDR1 is LNHDA and CDR2 is SQIVND (reference sequence). V lost 1 base, J lost 8 bases, and 5 bases lay in between. This CDR3 has 11 residues. The CDR3 reads CASSIAEGYTF. The CDR3 nucleotides are TGTGCCAGTAGTATAGCGGAAGGCTACACCTTC.

The chain couples TRBV18 to TRBJ2-7; 8 nucleotides align to TRBD2. CDR1 and CDR2 from the germline V gene are KGHSH and LQKENI. V lost 3 bases and J lost 4; bases outside the gene matches: 2. This CDR3 region has 13 residues. The CDR3 spells CASSPAGGYEQYV. In DNA, the CDR3 is TGTGCCAGCTCACCCGCGGGGGGATACGAGCAGTACGTC.

Ten or more counts support this clone. The CDR3 DNA sequence: TGTGCCAGCAGCCCTGGACTAGCGGACCTCGATACGCAGTATTTT. Translated, it gives CASSPGLADLDTQYF. The chain employs TRBV5-6 and TRBJ2-3, with 10 nucleotides matching TRBD2. V was pared by 4 bases and J by 6 bases, with 8 bases of the junction left unmatched. This CDR3 region has 15 residues. Germline-derived CDR1 and CDR2 are SGHDT and YYEEEE.

The rearrangement links TRBV12-3 or TRBV12-4 to TRBJ1-6; weak D call: TRBD1 (5 bases). Trimming removed 6 bases from V and 9 bases from J, with 12 bases in between. The CDR3 is 13 residues long. CDR3 coding DNA: TGTGCCAGCAGCTTAAGACAGTTTTCACCCCTCCACTTT. Translating it yields CASSLRQFSPLHF.

This clone came up many times. The chain uses TRBV2 and TRBJ2-3, with 12 bases that match TRBD2. CDR3 length: 16 residues. Germline V CDR1 and CDR2: SNHLY, FYNNEI. V was clipped by 4 bases and J by 2 bases; unmatched bases: 4. This CDR3 reads CASSGRTSGDTDTQYF. In DNA form, the CDR3 reads TGTGCCAGCAGTGGTCGGACTAGCGGGGACACAGATACGCAGTATTTT.

This clone was detected ten times or more. DNA of the CDR3: TGCGCCAGCAGTGACCCGTACAGCTCCCTCTCCTACGAGCAGTACTTC. It yields the protein CASSDPYSSLSYEQYF. V usage is TRBV10-2 and J usage is TRBJ2-7; D gene unclear. The germline V gene has CDR1 WSHSY and CDR2 SAAADI. The CDR3 spans 16 residues. V was pared by 3 bases and J by 0 bases, with 15 bases between.

This clone is deemed medium-sized (0.01 to 0.1%). In the same sample, other DNA sequences code for this CDR3. The chain joins TRBV6-1 to TRBJ1-1; D remains unclear. Between the trimmed V and J ends, which lost 7 bases and 0 bases, there was a span of 12 bases. CDR1 and CDR2 (germline): MNHNS, SASEGT. CDR3 length: 14 amino acids. The CDR3: CASTLGGMNTEAFF. The CDR3 region has the DNA TGTGCCAGCACTTTGGGCGGGATGAACACTGAAGCTTTCTTT.

At least ten counts were recorded for this clone. The chain has TRBV16 and TRBJ2-7, with D possibly TRBD2 on 5 matching bases. The CDR3 loop spans 11 amino acids. The V end was cut by 7 bases, the J end by 6 bases, with 10 bases between. The V gene's germline CDR1 is KGHSY and CDR2 FQNENV. The CDR3 loop is CASIGGSEQYF. The CDR3 nucleotides are TGTGCCAGCATAGGAGGTTCCGAGCAGTACTTC.

The chain carries TRBV14 and TRBJ1-1, with D perhaps matching TRBD1 (6 bases). Germline V gene sequence: CDR1 SGHDN, CDR2 FVKESK. CDR3 length equals 14 residues. The V end was cut by 4 bases, the J end by 6 bases, with 15 bases between. The CDR3 DNA reads as TGTGCCAGCAGCCTCCGACAGGAATGGGCTGAAGCTTTCTTT. It specifies CASSLRQEWAEAFF.

There are many counts of this clone. The chain links TRBV9 to TRBJ2-5; maybe TRBD1 (6 bases). Looked up from germline, CDR1 is SGDLS and CDR2 is YYNGEE. The V and J ends lost 0 bases and 5 bases respectively, with 14 bases between them. The CDR3 consists of 15 residues. CDR3 loop: CASSVDRAFRETQYF. CDR3 DNA: TGTGCCAGCAGCGTAGACAGGGCCTTTAGGGAGACCCAGTACTTC.